This T cell receptor (beta chain) was documented in a study of T cell responses to AZD1222 COVID-19 vaccine. Using immunoSEQ multiplex PCR, the repertoire was profiled, and TCRdb retains in-frame clones only, with some absent. The sample carries 100,000 to 150,000 clones, about 87% recorded once. The CDR3 covers 13 residues. V dropped 0 bases and J dropped 5 bases, with 5 bases sitting between them. Per the germline V gene, CDR1 is MGHRA and CDR2 is YSYEKL. With regard to this clone: Different DNA sequences within this sample yield the same CDR3.

The chain couples TRBV4-1 to TRBJ1-5; no definite D call. The material was peripheral blood, obtained on day 0 of AZD1222 vaccination. The clonotype comes from an adult in good health. CDR3 sequence: CASSQERDQPQHF. Here the CDR3 DNA reads TGCGCCAGCAGCCAAGAGCGGGATCAGCCCCAGCATTTT.